The clone carrying this T cell receptor (beta chain) was seen at least ten times. The antigen is undetermined. The entry originates in a study of T cells after yellow fever vaccination. Study-level points and caveats: Weaker, the secondary response peaked sooner, at day 5 versus 15. A large majority of primary-vaccination clones showed up again after the booster (96% CD4, around 85% CD8).

The germline gives CDR1 LNHNV, CDR2 YYDKDF (reference sequence). V was shortened by 5 bases and J by 3 bases, with 17 bases between the two germline ends. The CDR3 consists of 16 residues. Synthesis of TCR cDNA relied on 5'RACE template switching, which attached a universal primer site and UMIs. TCRdb independently ran MiXCR on the 5' RACE reads; one entry per CDR3 protein. This sample has 80,000 to 100,000 distinct CDR3 sequences, with around 5.8% found just once. Sequencing was performed on CD8+ T cells sorted from PBMCs, taken 10 days after the yellow fever booster vaccination. The V and J genes are TRBV15 and TRBJ1-3, with D hard to call. The TCR originated in a young man who received the YFV17D yellow fever vaccine. DNA for the CDR3: TGTGCCACCAGCGGATTAACCGGGAACCTTGGAAACACCATATATTTT. Translated, it gives CATSGLTGNLGNTIYF.